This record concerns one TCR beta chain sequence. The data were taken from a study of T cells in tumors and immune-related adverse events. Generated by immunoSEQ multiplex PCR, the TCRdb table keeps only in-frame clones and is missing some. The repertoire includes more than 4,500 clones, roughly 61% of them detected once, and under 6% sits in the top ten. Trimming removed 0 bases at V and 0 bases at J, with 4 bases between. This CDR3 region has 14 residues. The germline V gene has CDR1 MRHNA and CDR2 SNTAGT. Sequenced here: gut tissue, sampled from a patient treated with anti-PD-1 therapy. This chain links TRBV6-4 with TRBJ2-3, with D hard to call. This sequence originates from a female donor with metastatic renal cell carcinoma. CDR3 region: CASSDSYSTDTQYF. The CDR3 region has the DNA TGTGCCAGCAGTGACTCGTACAGCACAGATACGCAGTATTTT.